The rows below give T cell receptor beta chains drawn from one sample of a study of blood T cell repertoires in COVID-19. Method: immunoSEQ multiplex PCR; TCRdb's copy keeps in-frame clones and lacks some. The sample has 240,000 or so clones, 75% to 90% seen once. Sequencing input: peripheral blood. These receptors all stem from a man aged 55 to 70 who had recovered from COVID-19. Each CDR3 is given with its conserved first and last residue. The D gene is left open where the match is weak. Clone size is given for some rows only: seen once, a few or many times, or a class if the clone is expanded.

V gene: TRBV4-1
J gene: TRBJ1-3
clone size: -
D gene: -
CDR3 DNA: TGCGCCAGCAGCCCCGGGGGGAACGGAAACACCATATATTTT
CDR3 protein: CASSPGGNGNTIYF

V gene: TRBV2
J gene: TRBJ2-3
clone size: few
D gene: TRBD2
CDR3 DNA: TGTGCCAGCAAAAGCGGGGGGGGCACAGATACGCAGTATTTT
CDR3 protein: CASKSGGGTDTQYF

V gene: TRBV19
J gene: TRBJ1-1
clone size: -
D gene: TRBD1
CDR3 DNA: TGTGCCAGTAGTATCCCCAGGGGGTTCACTGAAGCTTTCTTT
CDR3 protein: CASSIPRGFTEAFF

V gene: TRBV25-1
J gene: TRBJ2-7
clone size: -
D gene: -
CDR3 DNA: TGTGCCAGCAGTGACAGGGTCAACGAGCAGTACTTC
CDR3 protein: CASSDRVNEQYF

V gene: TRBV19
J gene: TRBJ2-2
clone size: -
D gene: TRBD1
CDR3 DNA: TGTGCCAGTGCCTACCGACAGGGAAACACCGGGGAGCTGTTTTTT
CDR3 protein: CASAYRQGNTGELFF

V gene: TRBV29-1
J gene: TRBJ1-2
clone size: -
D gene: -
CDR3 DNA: TGCAGCGTTGGACGGAGCTATGGCTACACCTTC
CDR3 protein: CSVGRSYGYTF

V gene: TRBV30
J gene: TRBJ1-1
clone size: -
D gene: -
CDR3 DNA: TGTGCCTGGAGTGATTTAGGGGGGGCGCGGAGGTACACTGAAGCTTTCTTT
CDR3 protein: CAWSDLGGARRYTEAFF

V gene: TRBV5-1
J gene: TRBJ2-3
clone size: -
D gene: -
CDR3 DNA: TGCGCCAGCAGATCGCTGGGGGCCATTGGAGATACGCAGTATTTT
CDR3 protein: CASRSLGAIGDTQYF

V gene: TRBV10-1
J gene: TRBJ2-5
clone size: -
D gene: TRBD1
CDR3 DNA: TGCGCCAGCAGCGACAGGGGTCTCGCTGAGACCCAGTACTTC
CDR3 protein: CASSDRGLAETQYF

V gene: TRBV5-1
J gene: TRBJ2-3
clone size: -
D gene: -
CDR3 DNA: TGCGCCAGCAGCTTGATTATGGATACGCAGTATTTT
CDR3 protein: CASSLIMDTQYF

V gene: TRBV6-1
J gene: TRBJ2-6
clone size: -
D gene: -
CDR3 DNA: TGTGCCAGCAGTGAAAGGTCAGGAGGGACCGGGGCCAACGTCCTGACTTTC
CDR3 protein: CASSERSGGTGANVLTF

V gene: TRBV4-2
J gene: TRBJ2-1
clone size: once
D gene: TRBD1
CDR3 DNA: TGTGCCAGCAGCCTCGGACAGGGTTTAAGTGAGCAGTTCTTC
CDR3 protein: CASSLGQGLSEQFF

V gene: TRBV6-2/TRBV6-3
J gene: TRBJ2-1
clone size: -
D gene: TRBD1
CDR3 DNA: TGTGCCAGCACCCCAGGGACAGGGGGCCGGAATGAGCAGTTCTTC
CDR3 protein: CASTPGTGGRNEQFF

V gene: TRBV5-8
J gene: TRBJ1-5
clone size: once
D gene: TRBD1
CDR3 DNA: TGTGCCAGCAGCTTCCGGACAGGGAATCAGCCCCAGCATTTT
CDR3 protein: CASSFRTGNQPQHF

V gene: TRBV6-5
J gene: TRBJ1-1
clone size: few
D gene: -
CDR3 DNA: TGTGCCAGCACTCCTCAGGGGCGGACTGAAGCTTTCTTT
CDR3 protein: CASTPQGRTEAFF

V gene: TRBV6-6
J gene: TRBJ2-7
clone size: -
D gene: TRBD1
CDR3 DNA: TGTGCCACAGAGGGACAGGACAAGTCCTACGAGCAGTACTTC
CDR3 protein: CATEGQDKSYEQYF

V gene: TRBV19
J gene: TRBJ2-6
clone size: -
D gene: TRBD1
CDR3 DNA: TGTGCCAGTAAACCGGGACAGGCTTCTGGGGCCAACGTCCTGACTTTC
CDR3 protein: CASKPGQASGANVLTF

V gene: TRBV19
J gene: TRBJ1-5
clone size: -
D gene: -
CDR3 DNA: TGTGCCAGTAGTATTAAGACTTACAATCAGCCCCAGCATTTT
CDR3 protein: CASSIKTYNQPQHF

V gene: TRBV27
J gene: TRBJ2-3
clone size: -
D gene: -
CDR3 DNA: TGTGCCAGCAGTTTAGGGGGGGCCCTAGGAGATACGCAGTATTTT
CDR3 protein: CASSLGGALGDTQYF

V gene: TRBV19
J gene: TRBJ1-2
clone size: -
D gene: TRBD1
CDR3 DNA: TGTGCCAGTAGTAAACAAGACAGGGACTGGTATGGCTACACCTTC
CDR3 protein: CASSKQDRDWYGYTF

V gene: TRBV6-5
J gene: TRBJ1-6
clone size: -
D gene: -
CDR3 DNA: TGTGCCAGCAGTTACGTGAGCGCCCTCCACTTT
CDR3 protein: CASSYVSALHF

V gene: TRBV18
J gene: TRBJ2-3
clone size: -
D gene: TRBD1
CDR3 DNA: TGTGCCAGCTCCCAGACAGGGGGGACAGATACGCAGTATTTT
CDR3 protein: CASSQTGGTDTQYF

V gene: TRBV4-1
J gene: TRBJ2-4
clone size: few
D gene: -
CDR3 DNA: TGCGCCAGCAGCCAAGGGCCCGCAGAAGCCAAAAACATTCAGTACTTC
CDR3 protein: CASSQGPAEAKNIQYF

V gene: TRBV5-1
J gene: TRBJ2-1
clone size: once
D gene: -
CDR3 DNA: TGCGCCAGCAGCTGGCCCCCGGGTGAGCAGTTCTTC
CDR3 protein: CASSWPPGEQFF

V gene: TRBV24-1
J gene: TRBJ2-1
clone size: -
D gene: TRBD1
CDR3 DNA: TGTGCCACCAGCCCAAAGGGACAGGGGTTCTACAATGAGCAGTTCTTC
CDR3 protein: CATSPKGQGFYNEQFF

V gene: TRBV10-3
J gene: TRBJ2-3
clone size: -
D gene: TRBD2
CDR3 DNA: TGTGCCATCAGTTCCCGACTAGCGGGGGACACAGATACGCAGTATTTT
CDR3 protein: CAISSRLAGDTDTQYF

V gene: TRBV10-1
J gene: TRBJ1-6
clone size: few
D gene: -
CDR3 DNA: TGCGCCAGCAGGAGCGGTTCACCCCTCCACTTT
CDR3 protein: CASRSGSPLHF

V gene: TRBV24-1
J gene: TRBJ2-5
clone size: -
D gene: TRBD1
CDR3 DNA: TGTGCCACCAGTGCTTCCGACAGGGTACGAGAGACCCAGTACTTC
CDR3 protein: CATSASDRVRETQYF

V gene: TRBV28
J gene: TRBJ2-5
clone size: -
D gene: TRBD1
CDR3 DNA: TGTGCCAGCAGGCCCGGGACAGCGCACGTCGAGACCCAGTACTTC
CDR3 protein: CASRPGTAHVETQYF

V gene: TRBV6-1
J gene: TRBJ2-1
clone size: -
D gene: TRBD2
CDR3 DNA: TGTGCCAGCAGTAAAGCGGGGGAGGCCTACAATGAGCAGTTCTTC
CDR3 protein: CASSKAGEAYNEQFF

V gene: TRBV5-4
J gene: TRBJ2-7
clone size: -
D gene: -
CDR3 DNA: TGTGCCAGCAGCTTGACGGGGAATACCGAGCAGTACTTC
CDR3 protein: CASSLTGNTEQYF

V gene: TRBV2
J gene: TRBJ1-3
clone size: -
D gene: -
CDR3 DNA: TGTGCCAGCAGTGAACAGGCGAGCTCTGGAAACACCATATATTTT
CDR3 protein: CASSEQASSGNTIYF

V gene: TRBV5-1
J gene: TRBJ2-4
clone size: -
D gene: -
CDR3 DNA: TGCGCCAGCAGCTTGTTGGGGGGAATCGACATTCAGTACTTC
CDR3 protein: CASSLLGGIDIQYF

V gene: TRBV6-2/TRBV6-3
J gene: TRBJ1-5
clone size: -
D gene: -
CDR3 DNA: TGTGCCAGCAGTTACGCAGGGTCGAATCAGCCCCAGCATTTT
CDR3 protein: CASSYAGSNQPQHF

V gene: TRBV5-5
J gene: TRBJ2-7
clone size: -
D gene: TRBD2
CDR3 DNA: TGTGCCAGCCGGAGCGGGAGCTCCTACGAGCAGTACTTC
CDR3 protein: CASRSGSSYEQYF

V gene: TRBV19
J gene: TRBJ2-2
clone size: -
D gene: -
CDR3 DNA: TGTGCCAGTAGTATAAGGTCAGGGCTCACCGGGGAGCTGTTTTTT
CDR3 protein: CASSIRSGLTGELFF

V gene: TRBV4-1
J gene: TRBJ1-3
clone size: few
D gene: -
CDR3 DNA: TGCGCCAGCAGCCAAGATCCCGTCGGGGGAAACACCATATATTTT
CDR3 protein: CASSQDPVGGNTIYF

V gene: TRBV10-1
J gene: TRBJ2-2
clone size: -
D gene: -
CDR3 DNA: TGCGCCAGCAGAGGAGGGAACACCGGGGAGCTGTTTTTT
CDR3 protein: CASRGGNTGELFF

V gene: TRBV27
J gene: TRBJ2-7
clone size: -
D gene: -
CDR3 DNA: TGTGCCAGCAGTTCGGGCTACGAGCAGTACTTC
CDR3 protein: CASSSGYEQYF

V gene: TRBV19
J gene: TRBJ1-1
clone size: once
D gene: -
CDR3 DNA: TGTGCCAGTAGTATAGGGTCCGGGAACACTGAAGCTTTCTTT
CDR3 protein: CASSIGSGNTEAFF

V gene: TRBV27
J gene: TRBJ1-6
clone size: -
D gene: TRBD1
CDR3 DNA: TGTGCCAGCAGTTTAGTCCCGACAGGGGAAAATTCACCCCTCCACTTT
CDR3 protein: CASSLVPTGENSPLHF

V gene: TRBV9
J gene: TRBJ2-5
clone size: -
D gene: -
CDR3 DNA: TGTGCCAGCAGCGTAGGAGCCCAGGGCCAAGAGACCCAGTACTTC
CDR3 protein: CASSVGAQGQETQYF

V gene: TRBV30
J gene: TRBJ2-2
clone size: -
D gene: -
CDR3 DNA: TGTGCCTGGAGTACTAAGGGCAGGGGAGCCGGGGAGCTGTTTTTT
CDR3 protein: CAWSTKGRGAGELFF

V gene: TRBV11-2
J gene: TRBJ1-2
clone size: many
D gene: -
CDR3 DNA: TGTGCCAGCAGCTTAGGTTCCGGCGGGACCTATGGCTACACCTTC
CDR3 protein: CASSLGSGGTYGYTF

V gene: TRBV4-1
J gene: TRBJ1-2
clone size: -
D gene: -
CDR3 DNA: TGCGCCAGCAGCCAAGTCTTGGCGCAGGACTATGGCTACACCTTC
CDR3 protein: CASSQVLAQDYGYTF

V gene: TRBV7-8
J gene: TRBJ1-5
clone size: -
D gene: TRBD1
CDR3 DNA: TGTGCCAGCACCCCGCGCCTGGGACAGGGCTTAGGGAGCAATCAGCCCCAGCATTTT
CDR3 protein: CASTPRLGQGLGSNQPQHF

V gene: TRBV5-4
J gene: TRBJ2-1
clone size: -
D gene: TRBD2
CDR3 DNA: TGTGCCAGCAGCTTGGCCCTTTCTAGCGGCACCTACAATGAGCAGTTCTTC
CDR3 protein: CASSLALSSGTYNEQFF

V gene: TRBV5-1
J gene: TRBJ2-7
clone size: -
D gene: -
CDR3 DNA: TGCGCCAGCAGCTCGACCGACTGGACATCCGAGCAGTACTTC
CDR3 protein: CASSSTDWTSEQYF

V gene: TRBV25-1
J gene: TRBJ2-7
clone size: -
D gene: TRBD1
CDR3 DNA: TGTGCCAGCAGTGGGACAGGTGTACACGAGCAGTACTTC
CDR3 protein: CASSGTGVHEQYF

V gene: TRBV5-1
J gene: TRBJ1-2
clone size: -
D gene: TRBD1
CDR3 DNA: TGCGCCAGCGGTAGGACAGGGGAAAACTATGGCTACACCTTC
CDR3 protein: CASGRTGENYGYTF

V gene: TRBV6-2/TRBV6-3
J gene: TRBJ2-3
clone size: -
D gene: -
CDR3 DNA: TGTGCCAGCAGTTACACGGGACTCCTCACAGATACGCAGTATTTT
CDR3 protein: CASSYTGLLTDTQYF

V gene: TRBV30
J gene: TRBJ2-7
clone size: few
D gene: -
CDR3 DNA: TGTGCCTGGACTAGCGCAACCTACGAGCAGTACTTC
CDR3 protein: CAWTSATYEQYF

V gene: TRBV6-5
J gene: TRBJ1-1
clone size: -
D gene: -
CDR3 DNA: TGTGCCAGTGTCAGGGCCAGGGGTCTTTTCACTGAAGCTTTCTTT
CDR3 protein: CASVRARGLFTEAFF

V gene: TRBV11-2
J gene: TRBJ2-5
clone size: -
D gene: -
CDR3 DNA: TGTGCCAGCAGCCTTCAGGGGTGGGAGACCCAGTACTTC
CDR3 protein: CASSLQGWETQYF

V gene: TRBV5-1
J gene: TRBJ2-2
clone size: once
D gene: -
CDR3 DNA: TGCGCCAGCAGCACAACCGACAGTGGTCGATCTTCCGGGGAGCTGTTTTTT
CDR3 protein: CASSTTDSGRSSGELFF

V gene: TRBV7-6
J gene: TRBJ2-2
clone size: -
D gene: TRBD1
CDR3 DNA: TGTGCCAGCAGCTCCCAGGGGGACATTCGCACCGGGGAGCTGTTTTTT
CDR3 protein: CASSSQGDIRTGELFF

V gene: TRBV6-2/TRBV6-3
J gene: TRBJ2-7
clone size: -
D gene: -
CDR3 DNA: TGTGCCAGCAGTTACGCGGCCTACGAGCAGTACTTC
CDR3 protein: CASSYAAYEQYF

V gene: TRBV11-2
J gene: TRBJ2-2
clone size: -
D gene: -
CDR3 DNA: TGTGCCAGCAGCCGCGGACAGTCGGAGGCCGGGGAGCTGTTTTTT
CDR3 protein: CASSRGQSEAGELFF

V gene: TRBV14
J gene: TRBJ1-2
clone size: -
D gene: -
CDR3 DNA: TGTGCCAGCAGCCAAAGACTAGGGAACTATGGCTACACCTTC
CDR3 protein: CASSQRLGNYGYTF